The TCR beta chain described here comes from a study of long-term antiretroviral therapy in people with HIV. General observations from the study: Regardless of time point, clones expanded before ART dominated the repertoire. Although diversity increased after ART, it remained lower than in transplant donor controls.

J gave up 8 bases and V 1 base, and 6 bases lay outside the gene matches. The CDR3 has 16 amino acids. Germline CDR1 reads SEHNR; CDR2 reads FQNEAQ (reference sequence). It was version v3.0 of the immunoSEQ assay that was run at survey level. Sequencing was intended to reach about 40,000-55,000 T-cell genomes per sample. Repertoires were generated with immunoSEQ multiplex PCR, while TCRdb's copy carries only in-frame clones and drops some. This sample has about 19,000 clones, with 75% to 85% found just once. For this clone: Its target is not known.

Each sample contained about 0.95-11 million cryopreserved PBMC, thawed before DNA extraction. The chain links TRBV7-9 to TRBJ1-4; 11 bases are shared with TRBD1. The origin of this receptor is a man between 18 and 35 years old with HIV. Sequenced here: unsorted PBMCs, sampled at the start of antiretroviral therapy, before treatment. The CDR3, as DNA: TGTGCCAGCAGCTTAGAGGGACAGGGGGAAAGAGAAAAACTGTTTTTT. Protein product: CASSLEGQGEREKLFF.